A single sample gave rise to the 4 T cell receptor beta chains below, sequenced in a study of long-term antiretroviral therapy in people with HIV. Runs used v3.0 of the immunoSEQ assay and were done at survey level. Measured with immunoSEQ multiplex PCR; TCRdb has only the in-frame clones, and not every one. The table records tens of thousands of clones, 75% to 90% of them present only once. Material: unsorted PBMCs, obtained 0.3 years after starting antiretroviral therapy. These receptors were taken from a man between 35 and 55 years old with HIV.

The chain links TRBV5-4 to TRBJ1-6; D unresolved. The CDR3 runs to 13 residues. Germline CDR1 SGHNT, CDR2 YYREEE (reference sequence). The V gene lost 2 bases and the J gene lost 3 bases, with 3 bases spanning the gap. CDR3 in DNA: TGTGCCAGCAGCTTCGACTATAATTCACCCCTCCACTTT. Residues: CASSFDYNSPLHF.

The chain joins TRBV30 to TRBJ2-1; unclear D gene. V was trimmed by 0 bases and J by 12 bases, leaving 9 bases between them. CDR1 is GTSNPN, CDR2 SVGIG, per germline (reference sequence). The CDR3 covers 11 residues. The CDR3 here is CAWSVRRGQFF. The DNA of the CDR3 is TGTGCCTGGAGTGTCAGGAGAGGGCAGTTCTTC.

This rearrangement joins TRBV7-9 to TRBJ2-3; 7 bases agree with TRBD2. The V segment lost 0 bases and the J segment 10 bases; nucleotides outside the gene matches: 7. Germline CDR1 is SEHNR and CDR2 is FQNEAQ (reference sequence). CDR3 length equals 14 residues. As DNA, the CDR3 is TGTGCCAGCAGCTTAGCTAGTCAGGGAGGGTCGCAGTATTTT. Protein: CASSLASQGGSQYF.

CDR3 sequence: CASRKTSGATYEQYF. The DNA of the CDR3 is TGTGCCAGCAGAAAAACTAGCGGGGCTACCTACGAGCAGTACTTC. The rearrangement links TRBV7-2 to TRBJ2-7, with 10 positions matching TRBD2. Trimming cost V 6 bases and J 2 bases; bases outside gene matches: 7. CDR1 is SGHTA and CDR2 is FQGNSA in the germline V gene. The CDR3 sequence is 15 residues long.